The sequence of this T cell receptor beta chain was determined in a study of blood T cell repertoires in COVID-19 (dated by TCRdb to the early 2020s). About the study as a whole: The collaborator samples originated in the United States, Italy and Spain and spanned the acute and convalescent phases of COVID-19. Where HLA class I and class II types were available, the types were taken from metadata supplied by the sample provider, not from assay-based typing. The material from the prospective study consisted of cDNA or gDNA derived from T cells, B-cell-depleted T cells, or PBMCs. Samples came from the ongoing ImmuneRACE study (first 160 participants) plus 1,254 subjects from 6 global collaborators. The repertoires were released in a freely available public database meant as a resource for research on the immune response to SARS-CoV-2. The sample metadata nearly always contained a de-identified subject ID, COVID-19 status, age in years and sex. Subjects who had been exposed to COVID-19, were actively infected with it, or had recovered from it provided the deeply sampled blood TCRbeta repertoires that made up the dataset. Study-level results and caveats: The quantity of clinical and demographic metadata differed by source and by participant and was supplied without curation.

The germline V and J ends show losses of 10 bases and 0 bases respectively, and no gene match explains 11 bases of the junction. The germline V gene (reference sequence) supplies CDR1 LNHDA and CDR2 SQIVND. The CDR3, cysteine through phenylalanine, is 16 amino acids long. The kept DNA is CDR3 alone, 48 bases in frame from the first base. This clone was detected a few times. It has no known antigen specificity. No base quality information exists; no much larger clone differs at one position. The immunoSEQ Assay, a bias-controlled multiplex PCR, was used to amplify TCRbeta CDR3 regions from genomic DNA. As for the authors' bioinformatics: Nucleated cell counts per sample were estimated from amplification of reference gene primers within the assay. To quantify the absolute abundance of each unique TCRbeta CDR3 rearrangement, sequence reads were collapsed and filtered. Productive Simpson clonality was computed per sample as the square root of Simpson's diversity index over productive rearrangements. TCRdb took this table from immuneACCESS and kept in-frame rearrangements with V and J called. Such tables lack part of the clones; where checked against another copy, unresolved V genes explain under half of the gap, and the rest is unexplained. That table is the source of V, J and clone size, and D and trimming were worked out from the DNA. The sample contains about 170,000 clones, around 91% of them found a single time. The biggest ten clones account for approximately 0.8% of the sample.

Enrolling through a virtual design, the prospective study's participants ranged in age from about 18 to 100 years and lived across approximately 25 United States geographic areas. To assign participants to cohorts, the prospective study relied on clinical history that participants themselves reported in a screening survey and a study questionnaire. Recovered participants in ImmuneRACE Cohort 3 were defined by two consecutive negative NP/OP PCR tests, clearance by a healthcare professional, or resolution of symptoms. In the prospective study, mobile phlebotomists collected whole blood, serum and a nasopharyngeal or oropharyngeal swab from each participant. Prospective study participants could optionally give additional blood draws and questionnaires over an approximately 2-month period. Before DNA extraction, prospective study blood samples were shipped either frozen or at room temperature.

Specimen: PBMCs or T cells enriched from blood (not recorded which). This clonotype was obtained from a woman younger than 35 who had recovered from COVID-19. Recombination connected TRBV19 to TRBJ2-2, and 7 bases in between align with TRBD2. The sequenced DNA: TGTGCCACTGTGGGGGGGAGGGCCCCGAACACCGGGGAGCTGTTTTTT. Its protein product is CATVGGRAPNTGELFF.